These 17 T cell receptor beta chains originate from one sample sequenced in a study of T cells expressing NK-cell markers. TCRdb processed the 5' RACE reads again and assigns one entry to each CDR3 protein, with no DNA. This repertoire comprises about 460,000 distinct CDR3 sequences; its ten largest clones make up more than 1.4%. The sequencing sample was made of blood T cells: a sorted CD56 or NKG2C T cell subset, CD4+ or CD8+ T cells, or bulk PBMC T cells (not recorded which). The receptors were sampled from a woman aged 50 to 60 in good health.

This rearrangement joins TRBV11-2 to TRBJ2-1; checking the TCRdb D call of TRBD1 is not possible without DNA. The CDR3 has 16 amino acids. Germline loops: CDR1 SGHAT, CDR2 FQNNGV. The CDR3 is CASSLARQGGFSEQFF.

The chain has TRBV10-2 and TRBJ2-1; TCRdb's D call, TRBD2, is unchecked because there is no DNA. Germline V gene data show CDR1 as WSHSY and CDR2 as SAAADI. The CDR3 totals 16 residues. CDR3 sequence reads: CASSDPIAGSYNEQFF.

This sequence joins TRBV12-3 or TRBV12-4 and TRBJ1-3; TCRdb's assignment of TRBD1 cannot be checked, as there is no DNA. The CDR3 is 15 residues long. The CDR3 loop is CASSLQGVRGNTIYF.

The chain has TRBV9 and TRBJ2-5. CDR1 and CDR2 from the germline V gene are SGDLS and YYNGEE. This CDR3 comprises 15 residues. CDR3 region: CASSVAGMSTETQYF.

The CDR3 sequence: CASSGWRESEQYF. The chain links TRBV5-6 to TRBJ2-7; checking the TCRdb D call of TRBD2 is not possible without DNA. Germline-derived CDR1 and CDR2 are SGHDT and YYEEEE. CDR3 size: 13 residues.

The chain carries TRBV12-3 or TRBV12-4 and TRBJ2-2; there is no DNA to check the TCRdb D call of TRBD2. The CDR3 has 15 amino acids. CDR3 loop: CASSWGTSGTGELFF.

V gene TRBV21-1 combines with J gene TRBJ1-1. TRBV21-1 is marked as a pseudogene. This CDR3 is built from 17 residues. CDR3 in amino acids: CASSNAGRLKESTEAFF.

CDR3 amino acids: CASSSKGGQPQHF. The chain joins TRBV5-1 to TRBJ1-5; TCRdb calls TRBD1, which cannot be checked without DNA. Germline V gives CDR1 SGHRS, CDR2 YFSETQ. This CDR3 contains 13 residues.

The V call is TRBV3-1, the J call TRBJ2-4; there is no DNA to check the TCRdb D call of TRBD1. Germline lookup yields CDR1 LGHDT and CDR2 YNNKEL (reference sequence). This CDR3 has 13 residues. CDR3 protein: CASSQVGQAIQYF.

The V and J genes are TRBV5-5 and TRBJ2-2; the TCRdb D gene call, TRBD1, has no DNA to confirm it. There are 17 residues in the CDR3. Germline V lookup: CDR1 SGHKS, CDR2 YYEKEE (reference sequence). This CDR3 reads CASSPWGGLRNTGELFF.

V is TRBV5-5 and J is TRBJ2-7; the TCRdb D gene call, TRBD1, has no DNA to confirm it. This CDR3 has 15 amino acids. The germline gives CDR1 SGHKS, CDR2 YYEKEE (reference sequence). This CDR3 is CASSLGTDYPYEQYF.

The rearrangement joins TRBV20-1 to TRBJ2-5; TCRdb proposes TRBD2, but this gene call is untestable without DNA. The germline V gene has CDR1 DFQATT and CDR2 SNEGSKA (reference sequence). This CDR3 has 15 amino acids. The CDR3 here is CSASGLAGGFETQYF.

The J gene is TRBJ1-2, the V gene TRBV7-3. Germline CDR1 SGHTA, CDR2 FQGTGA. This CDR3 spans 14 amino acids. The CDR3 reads CASSLTSSHYGYTF. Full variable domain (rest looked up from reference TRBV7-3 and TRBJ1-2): GAGVSQTPSNKVTEKGKYVELRCDPISGHTALYWYRQSLGQGPEFLIYFQGTGAADDSGLPNDRFFAVRPEGSVSTLKIQRTERGDSAVYLCASSLTSSHYGYTFGSGTRLTVV.

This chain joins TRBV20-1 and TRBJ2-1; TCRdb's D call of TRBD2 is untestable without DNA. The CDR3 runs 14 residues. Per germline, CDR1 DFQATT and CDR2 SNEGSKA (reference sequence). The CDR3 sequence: CSARPRDISGKQFF.

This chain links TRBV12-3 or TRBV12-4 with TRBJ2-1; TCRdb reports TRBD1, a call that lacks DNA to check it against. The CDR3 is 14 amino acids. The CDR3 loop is CASSPRVAVNEQFF.

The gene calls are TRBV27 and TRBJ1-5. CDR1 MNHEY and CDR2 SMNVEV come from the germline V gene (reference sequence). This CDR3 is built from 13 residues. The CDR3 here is CASSLEGEGPQHF.

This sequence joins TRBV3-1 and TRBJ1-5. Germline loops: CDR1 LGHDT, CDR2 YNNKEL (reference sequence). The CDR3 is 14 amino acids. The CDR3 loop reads CASSQSDEWQPQHF.